The following is a T cell receptor (beta chain) sequence with its context. The target antigen is unknown. The sample carries other DNA sequences with the same CDR3. This entry belongs to a study of cytomegalovirus exposure and HLA in healthy donors. Study results and caveats: Later, an analysis found that common viral pathogens appeared to be linked with several of the most significant clusters. Per a later analysis, HLA-associated TCR beta chains showed more clonal expansion than other, equally common TCR beta chains. Sequencing likely produced, as an artifact, a cluster of highly shared sequence variants.

Researchers ran the PCR with 60 Vbeta and 13 Jbeta primers. Sequencing used immunoSEQ multiplex PCR; TCRdb keeps in-frame clones, though not all of them. The sample has fewer than 200,000 clones; approximately 84% are singletons. The length of the CDR3 is 16 residues. V lost 5 bases, J lost 10 bases, and 21 bases lay in between. The germline CDR1 and CDR2 sequences are SEHNR and FQNEAQ (reference sequence). The specimen sequenced was PBMCs. This rearrangement joins TRBV7-9 to TRBJ1-6, with TRBD1 as a possible D gene (6 bases). The source of this sequence is a young man in good health and CMV-seronegative. The CDR3 coding sequence is TGTGCCAGCAGCCTGGGTACAGGGTTCTCAAGGTCACCCCTCCACTTT. Residues: CASSLGTGFSRSPLHF.